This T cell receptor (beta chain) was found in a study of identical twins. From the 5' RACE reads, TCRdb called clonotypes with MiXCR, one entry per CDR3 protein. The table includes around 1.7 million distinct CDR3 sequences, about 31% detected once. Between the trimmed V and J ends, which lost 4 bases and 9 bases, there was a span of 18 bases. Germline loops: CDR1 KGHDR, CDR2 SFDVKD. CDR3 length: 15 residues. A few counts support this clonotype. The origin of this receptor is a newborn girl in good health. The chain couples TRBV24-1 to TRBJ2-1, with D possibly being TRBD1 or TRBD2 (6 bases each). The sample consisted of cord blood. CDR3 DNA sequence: TGTGCCACCAGTGACACCACCAGGGGAGGTGGTGAGCAGTTCTTC. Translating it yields CATSDTTRGGGEQFF.